The clone carrying this T cell receptor beta chain was seen ten or more times. The data stem from a study of regulatory T cells in long-lasting Graves disease. The germline V gene encodes CDR1 GTSNPN and CDR2 SVGIG (reference sequence). The CDR3 length is 13 residues. V was pared by 4 bases and J by 0 bases, with 6 bases between. Time point denoted: newly diagnosed GD, antithyroid drugs for less than 3 months. TCR sequences were obtained from RNA taken from PBMCs. Relying on iRepertoire HTBI primers and Arm-PCR of CDR3 regions, the team built TCR beta libraries. TCRdb used MiXCR to reprocess the multiplex PCR reads, holding one entry per CDR3 protein. This sample has almost 450,000 distinct CDR3 sequences, with 15% to 20% found just once. Another study also made use of these data, one on T cells in Graves' hyperthyroidism and ophthalmopathy.

This clonotype originated in a woman in her thirties with Graves disease. This sequence joins TRBV30 and TRBJ2-2; D remains unclear. The sample consisted of peripheral blood mononuclear cells (PBMCs), taken at new diagnosis, from a patient treated with antithyroid drugs. The CDR3 nucleotides are TGTGCCTGGACTTCCACGAACACCGGGGAGCTGTTTTTT. Translation gives CAWTSTNTGELFF.